This T cell receptor (beta chain) was obtained from a study of shared clonotypes between healthy human individuals. Libraries were prepared by immunoSEQ multiplex PCR; TCRdb keeps only in-frame clonotypes and omits some of them. This repertoire shows about 870,000 clones, 92% found once; its top ten account for about 25%. CD45RO-negative, CCR7-positively selected cells formed the naive CD8 fraction, excluding terminally differentiated effector memory CD45RA+ cells. The CDR3 consists of 15 residues. Trimming took 5 bases from V and 3 from J, leaving 17 bases between them. CDR1 is PRHDT and CDR2 is FYEKMQ in the germline V gene (reference sequence).

The specimen sequenced was naive CD8+ T cells sorted from blood. This receptor was identified in a man younger than 45 in good health. This sequence joins TRBV13 and TRBJ2-7; tentatively, D is TRBD1 (5 bases). Here the CDR3 DNA reads TGTGCCAGCAGCGTAAGTGGGGCCGGTAACTACGAGCAGTACTTC. Amino acids: CASSVSGAGNYEQYF.